This TCR beta chain comes out of a study of blood T cell repertoires in COVID-19. For the study at large: Both acute and convalescent COVID-19 samples were obtained from the United States, Italy and Spain.

The germline V gene encodes CDR1 MDHEN and CDR2 SYDVKM. CDR3 size: 14 residues. V gave up 5 bases and J gave up 1 base, with 11 bases separating them. Per the original methods: Amplification of reference gene primers was used by the study to estimate nucleated cell counts. This table comes from immunoSEQ multiplex PCR, and its TCRdb copy is limited to in-frame clones, with some not included. V, J and clone size derive from that table, while D and trimming were established from the DNA sequence. Here the sample spans 190,000 or so clones, about 86% being singletons. The sequencing sample was made of peripheral blood. This chain links TRBV28 with TRBJ1-1; D remains ambiguous. The TCR comes from a woman between 18 and 29 years old who had recovered from COVID-19. The CDR3 DNA is TGTGCCAGCAGTCCTACACCGGGGAACACTGAAGCTTTCTTT. Protein product: CASSPTPGNTEAFF. Complete variable domain (other parts from reference TRBV28 and TRBJ1-1): DVKVTQSSRYLVKRTGEKVFLECVQDMDHENMFWYRQDPGLGLRLIYFSYDVKMKEKGDIPEGYSVSREKKERFSLILESASTNQTSMYLCASSPTPGNTEAFFGQGTRLTVV.